What follows are 8 T cell receptor beta chains derived from one specimen sequenced in a study of T cells expressing NK-cell markers. TCRdb re-called the 5' RACE reads; one entry per CDR3 protein, DNA not given. This repertoire includes approximately 550,000 distinct CDR3 sequences. Sequencing input: blood T cells: a sorted CD56 or NKG2C T cell subset, CD4+ or CD8+ T cells, or bulk PBMC T cells (not recorded which). These TCRs come from a young man in good health.

The chain has TRBV14 and TRBJ2-5. The CDR3 has 13 residues. CDR1 is SGHDN and CDR2 is FVKESK in the germline V gene. The CDR3 sequence: CASSQVFDRTQYF.

The chain joins TRBV20-1 to TRBJ2-1; TCRdb lists TRBD2, though no DNA is available to test this call. The CDR3 is 14 amino acids. Per the germline V gene, CDR1 is DFQATT and CDR2 is SNEGSKA (reference sequence). CDR3 residues: CSARPSGEYNEQFF.

The chain couples TRBV29-1 to TRBJ2-7; TCRdb gives TRBD2 as the D gene, but with no DNA this cannot be confirmed. This CDR3 region has 18 residues. In germline, CDR1 is SQVTM, CDR2 ANQGSEA. CDR3 protein: CSVEYPAGGPYSPYEQYF.

J is TRBJ2-7 and V is TRBV12-5; checking the TCRdb D call of TRBD1 is not possible without DNA. CDR3 length: 15 amino acids. Germline V gives CDR1 LGHNT, CDR2 FRNRAP. CDR3 sequence: CASGPGDGHSYEQYF.

This chain uses TRBV11-2 with TRBJ2-1; no DNA is available, so the TRBD1 call from TCRdb remains unchecked. This CDR3 region has 15 residues. From germline, CDR1 is SGHAT and CDR2 FQNNGV. The CDR3 protein is CASSLDQGPGRKQFF.

The rearrangement joins TRBV20-1 to TRBJ2-1; TCRdb reports TRBD1, a call that lacks DNA to check it against. This CDR3 is 15 amino acids long. Per the germline V gene, CDR1 is DFQATT and CDR2 is SNEGSKA (reference sequence). The chain's CDR3 is CSTRGQGVAYNEQFF.

The rearrangement uses TRBV29-1 and TRBJ1-1. The length of the CDR3 is 14 residues. The germline CDR1 and CDR2 sequences are SQVTM and ANQGSEA. CDR3 residues: CSVVPGLRNTEAFF.

V and J are TRBV10-3 and TRBJ1-5; TCRdb outputs TRBD1, but without DNA this stays unchecked. Germline V gene lookup returns CDR1 ENHRY and CDR2 SYGVKD. This CDR3 region has 15 residues. CDR3 residues: CAIQGGQGGNQPQHF.